These 18 T cell receptor beta chains were all obtained from the same sample, sequenced in a study of shared clonotypes between healthy human individuals. CD45RO-negative, CCR7-selected cells formed the naive CD8 fraction, which excluded terminally differentiated effector memory CD45RA+ cells. Sequenced by immunoSEQ multiplex PCR; TCRdb stores in-frame clones only, minus some. The profile shows about 2 million clones, roughly 94% of them singletons. Source material: naive CD8+ T cells sorted from blood. These receptors originate from a man younger than 35 in good health.

This rearrangement joins TRBV7-9 to TRBJ1-4, with no clear D. Germline CDR1 SEHNR, CDR2 FQNEAQ (reference sequence). CDR3 length: 12 amino acids. Trimming stripped 5 bases from V and 8 bases from J, with 9 bases between. The CDR3 DNA follows: TGTGCCAGCAGCCTCGACGGGGAAAAACTGTTTTTT. It codes for CASSLDGEKLFF.

The chain carries TRBV19 and TRBJ2-5, with 7 bases identical to TRBD1. The CDR3 covers 15 residues. Germline CDR1 reads LNHDA; CDR2 reads SQIVND (reference sequence). Unmatched junction bases numbered 9, after V lost 4 bases and J lost 4 bases. The CDR3 nucleotides are TGTGCCAGTAGTACCCGGGACAGCACGGGAGAGACCCAGTACTTC. Its protein product is CASSTRDSTGETQYF. Complete variable domain (other parts from reference TRBV19 and TRBJ2-5): DGGITQSPKYLFRKEGQNVTLSCEQNLNHDAMYWYRQDPGQGLRLIYYSQIVNDFQKGDIAEGYSVSREKKESFPLTVTSAQKNPTAFYLCASSTRDSTGETQYFGPGTRLLVL.

The J gene is TRBJ2-7, the V gene TRBV14; 8 bases fit TRBD1. The CDR3 consists of 15 residues. Per germline, CDR1 SGHDN and CDR2 FVKESK. V trimming: 0 bases; J trimming: 3 bases; junction bases outside the gene matches: 4. CDR3: CASSQDQQGVYEQYF. In nucleotides, the CDR3 is TGTGCCAGCAGCCAAGATCAACAGGGGGTCTACGAGCAGTACTTC.

The chain joins TRBV7-9 to TRBJ2-2; 8 nucleotides match TRBD1. This CDR3 has 17 residues. V lost 5 bases to trimming and J lost 4 bases; unmatched junction nucleotides: 12. Germline V gene data show CDR1 as SEHNR and CDR2 as FQNEAQ (reference sequence). The CDR3: CASSQKTGDLTTGELFF. The CDR3 DNA reads TGTGCCAGCAGCCAGAAGACAGGGGACCTCACCACCGGGGAGCTGTTTTTT.

V is TRBV7-9 and J is TRBJ2-3, with D possibly called TRBD1 or TRBD2 (5 bases each). The CDR3 length is 14 residues. Germline CDR1 is SEHNR and CDR2 is FQNEAQ (reference sequence). V shed 4 bases and J shed 6 bases, with 14 bases lying between them. The CDR3 reads CASSSFGAVDTQYF. DNA of the CDR3: TGTGCCAGCAGCTCGTTCGGGGCAGTCGATACGCAGTATTTT.

This chain uses TRBV6-5 with TRBJ1-6; D not resolved. The V and J ends lost 0 bases and 10 bases respectively, with 7 bases between them. CDR3 length: 13 residues. Germline V gene lookup returns CDR1 MNHEY and CDR2 SVGAGI. The CDR3 DNA sequence: TGTGCCAGCAGTTACTCGAGTCAGTCACCCCTCCACTTT. This sequence encodes CASSYSSQSPLHF.

This clone was detected once. This sequence joins TRBV6-5 and TRBJ2-1; 12 bases are a match to TRBD2. Looked up from germline, CDR1 is MNHEY and CDR2 is SVGAGI. V was clipped by 4 bases and J by 10 bases; unmatched bases: 8. The length of the CDR3 is 15 residues. The CDR3 coding sequence is TGTGCCAGCAGTTCCGGACTAGCGGGATTTATCGAGCAGTTCTTC. Its protein product is CASSSGLAGFIEQFF.

This chain links TRBV15 with TRBJ2-5, with 8 positions matching TRBD2. The CDR3 is 14 amino acids. After removal of 1 base from V and 4 bases from J, the junction contained 2 bases not matched to a gene. Per the germline V gene, CDR1 is LNHNV and CDR2 is YYDKDF (reference sequence). The CDR3, as DNA: TGTGCCACCAGCAGAGGAACTAGCGGAGAGACCCAGTACTTC. This sequence encodes CATSRGTSGETQYF.

The rearrangement uses TRBV29-1 and TRBJ2-2; D not resolved. The CDR3 is made up of 10 amino acids. Germline assignment: CDR1 SQVTM and CDR2 ANQGSEA. V lost 6 bases and J lost 7, with 6 bases in between. Written as DNA, the CDR3 is TGCAGCGTCTGGTTCGGGGAGCTGTTTTTT. It specifies CSVWFGELFF.

The genes are TRBV7-6 and TRBJ1-6; possibly TRBD1 for D (6 bases). The CDR3 sequence is 17 residues long. Germline loops: CDR1 SGHVS, CDR2 FNYEAQ. Trimming cost V 5 bases and J 8 bases, with 22 bases left between them. The CDR3 here is CASSPEGHLGFDSPLHF. The DNA for the CDR3 is TGTGCCAGCAGCCCAGAGGGACACCTAGGCTTTGATTCACCCCTCCACTTT.

The V gene is TRBV10-3, the J gene TRBJ2-1; TRBD1 matches 7 bases. The length of the CDR3 is 14 residues. Germline-derived CDR1 and CDR2 are ENHRY and SYGVKD. V shed 4 bases, J shed 1 base, and the junction held 1 base outside the gene matches. The CDR3 here is CAISVQGSYNEQFF. CDR3 sequence (DNA): TGTGCCATCAGTGTACAGGGGTCCTACAATGAGCAGTTCTTC.

This chain joins TRBV27 and TRBJ2-7; 7 positions match TRBD1. The length of the CDR3 is 16 residues. V lost 5 bases, J lost 0 bases, and 10 bases stayed unmatched. From germline, CDR1 is MNHEY and CDR2 SMNVEV (reference sequence). CDR3 coding DNA: TGTGCCAGCAGTCCCGGCCCGGGACAGCTCTCCTACGAGCAGTACTTC. It yields the protein CASSPGPGQLSYEQYF.

This clone appeared once. The chain uses TRBV6-5 and TRBJ1-5; D is uncertain. The germline gives CDR1 MNHEY, CDR2 SVGAGI. The CDR3 spans 14 residues. The V end was cut by 2 bases, the J end by 3 bases, with 8 bases between. The CDR3 loop is CASSYTRNNQPQHF. CDR3 bases: TGTGCCAGCAGTTACACTAGGAACAATCAGCCCCAGCATTTT.

The V and J genes are TRBV9 and TRBJ2-3; 12 bases are a match to TRBD2. J gave up 0 bases and V 3 bases, and 2 bases lay outside the gene matches. CDR3 size: 16 residues. The germline V gene encodes CDR1 SGDLS and CDR2 YYNGEE. This CDR3 reads CASSDGTSGSTDTQYF. The CDR3 region has the DNA TGTGCCAGCAGCGACGGGACTAGCGGGAGCACAGATACGCAGTATTTT. Variable domain in full (rest from reference TRBV9 and TRBJ2-3): DSGVTQTPKHLITATGQRVTLRCSPRSGDLSVYWYQQSLDQGLQFLIQYYNGEERAKGNILERFSAQQFPDLHSELNLSSLELGDSALYFCASSDGTSGSTDTQYFGPGTRLTVL.

This clone has only one observation. V and J are TRBV11-2 and TRBJ1-4; tentatively, D is TRBD1 (5 bases). Germline V lookup: CDR1 SGHAT, CDR2 FQNNGV. V shed 5 bases and J shed 4 bases, with 20 bases lying between them. This CDR3 is 17 amino acids long. CDR3 residues: CASSALLRGAYNEKLFF. The CDR3 DNA is TGTGCCAGCAGCGCTTTACTAAGGGGCGCGTATAATGAAAAACTGTTTTTT.

The CDR3 DNA reads TGCAGCGTTGAAGGCAACTGGGATACGCAGTATTTT. It yields the protein CSVEGNWDTQYF. The V call is TRBV29-1, the J call TRBJ2-3; D is unclear. CDR1 is SQVTM, CDR2 ANQGSEA, per germline. CDR3 length: 12 amino acids. Trimming took 1 base from V and 6 from J, leaving 8 bases between them.

The genes are TRBV27 and TRBJ2-7; maybe TRBD1 (7 bases). The CDR3 contains 15 residues. Germline-derived CDR1 and CDR2 are MNHEY and SMNVEV (reference sequence). The V and J ends lost 7 bases and 7 bases respectively, with 23 bases between them. The CDR3 reads CASKPQGGFLREQYF. CDR3 DNA sequence: TGTGCCAGCAAACCCCAGGGGGGCTTTCTTCGGGAGCAGTACTTC.

Concerning this clone: The same CDR3 also results from other DNA sequences found in this sample. This chain connects TRBV6-5 to TRBJ2-2; D is perhaps TRBD1 (5 bases). Trimming stripped 2 bases from V and 7 bases from J, with 11 bases between. This CDR3 contains 14 residues. The germline gives CDR1 MNHEY, CDR2 SVGAGI. DNA for the CDR3: TGTGCCAGCAGTTACGGCCAGGGTGTCGGGGAGCTGTTTTTT. Amino acids: CASSYGQGVGELFF.